Presented here are 3 T cell receptor beta chains from one specimen sequenced in a study of T-cell memory formation after mild COVID-19. One entry per CDR3 protein, called by TCRdb with MiXCR from the 5' RACE reads. Of some 330,000 distinct CDR3 sequences listed, around 21% are singletons. Sequenced sample: PBMCs or a T cell subset sorted from them (not recorded which). The receptors shown here come from an adult woman who had mild COVID-19 (a few samples of this study predate the infection). Cell type and time point are not known.

The gene calls are TRBV5-1 and TRBJ1-2, with D maybe TRBD1 (5 bases). Per the germline V gene, CDR1 is SGHRS and CDR2 is YFSETQ. V was shortened by 0 bases and J by 2 bases, with 11 bases between the two germline ends. CDR3 length: 15 residues. As DNA, the CDR3 is TGCGCCAGCAGCTTGGACTGGGGGTGGAACTATGGCTACACCTTC. Its protein is CASSLDWGWNYGYTF.

A few counts support this clonotype. This chain links TRBV15 with TRBJ2-4; possibly TRBD1 for D (5 bases). The V and J ends lost 0 bases and 1 base respectively, with 10 bases between them. CDR3 length equals 16 residues. Germline V gene data show CDR1 as LNHNV and CDR2 as YYDKDF (reference sequence). DNA of the CDR3: TGTGCCACCAGCAGAGATTGGGGCGCGGCCAAAAACATTCAGTACTTC. It codes for CATSRDWGAAKNIQYF. Drawing the rest from reference TRBV15 and TRBJ2-4, the complete variable domain is DAMVIQNPRYQVTQFGKPVTLSCSQTLNHNVMYWYQQKSSQAPKLLFHYYDKDFNNEADTPDNFQSRRPNTSFCFLDIRSPGLGDTAMYLCATSRDWGAAKNIQYFGAGTRLSVL.

This clonotype was seen more than once but under ten times. The chain recombines TRBV5-1 with TRBJ2-7; 11 nucleotides align to TRBD2. Germline values: CDR1 SGHRS, CDR2 YFSETQ. Trimming took 4 bases from V and 4 from J; bases not matched to a gene: 10. CDR3 length: 16 residues. CDR3 residues: CASSPHRLAGGYEQYF. In nucleotides, the CDR3 is TGCGCCAGCAGCCCCCACCGATTAGCGGGAGGGTACGAGCAGTACTTC. Together with reference TRBV5-1 and TRBJ2-7, the CDR3 gives the full variable domain: KAGVTQTPRYLIKTRGQQVTLSCSPISGHRSVSWYQQTPGQGLQFLFEYFSETQRNKGNFPGRFSGRQFSNSRSEMNVSTLELGDSALYLCASSPHRLAGGYEQYFGPGTRLTVT.